This TCR beta chain was identified in a study of cytomegalovirus exposure and HLA in healthy donors. Broader study findings: Indistinguishability led to the exclusion of some V segments, TRBV6-2 and TRBV6-3 included. Sequencing likely caused a cluster of highly shared sequence variants. Per a later analysis, HLA-associated TCR beta chains showed more clonal expansion than other, equally common TCR beta chains. In a later analysis, productive TCRs from donors in an Asian-associated ancestry cluster reportedly carried fewer N-insertions than the cohort mean.

The ends lost 0 bases at V and 4 bases at J; junction bases unmatched: 0. The CDR3 runs 13 residues. Per the germline V gene, CDR1 is SGDLS and CDR2 is YYNGEE. PCR employed 60 Vbeta and 13 Jbeta primers. Repertoires were generated with immunoSEQ multiplex PCR, while TCRdb's copy carries only in-frame clones and drops some. The profile covers over 150,000 clones, with 75% appearing a single time and roughly 5% taken by the ten largest. A note on this clone: Its target is unknown.

The sample was PBMCs. The chain couples TRBV9 to TRBJ1-2; 7 bases fit TRBD1. This sequence was found in a male donor in good health and CMV-seronegative. CDR3 in DNA: TGTGCCAGCAGCGTAGGGGACAGCTATGGCTACACCTTC. It is translated as CASSVGDSYGYTF.